These 19 T cell receptor beta chains came from one sample sequenced in a study of blood T cells in healthy people across ages. Primed by a sample-barcoded 5' primer and a J-beta primer mix, a second PCR proceeded for about 6 to 11 cycles. TCRdb re-analysed the 5' RACE reads in MiXCR, keeping a single row per CDR3 protein. The table shows some 1.4 million distinct CDR3 sequences, with 42% occurring only once. Sequencing was performed on blood. These receptors came from a woman under 30 in good health.

This clonotype came up a few times. This sequence joins TRBV5-1 and TRBJ2-1; possible D gene TRBD2, 6 bases. Germline V CDR1 and CDR2: SGHRS, YFSETQ. Trimming shortened V by 4 bases and J by 3 bases, and 11 bases separated the two germline ends. The CDR3 contains 14 residues. The CDR3 nucleotides are TGCGCCAGCAGCGCCGGGACTTACTACAATGAGCAGTTCTTC. Amino acids: CASSAGTYYNEQFF.

This clonotype was counted only a few times. The V call is TRBV13, the J call TRBJ2-7, with D perhaps TRBD2 (6 bases). This CDR3 is 19 amino acids long. Germline values: CDR1 PRHDT, CDR2 FYEKMQ (reference sequence). V lost 5 bases and J 2 bases, leaving 28 bases between the germline ends. CDR3 DNA sequence: TGTGCCAGCAGCATCTATCGGGACTCCCAAAAGGTACTTGCCTACGAGCAGTACTTC. Its protein is CASSIYRDSQKVLAYEQYF.

This clonotype was detected a few times. The V and J genes are TRBV10-1 and TRBJ2-5; TRBD1 aligns across 9 bases. V dropped 4 bases and J dropped 4; count of bases not matched to a gene: 10. The CDR3 consists of 16 residues. From germline, CDR1 is WNHNN and CDR2 SYGVQD (reference sequence). This CDR3 is CASSANPGQGGETQYF. The CDR3 DNA reads TGCGCCAGCAGTGCCAACCCGGGACAGGGAGGAGAGACCCAGTACTTC.

The CDR3 protein is CASSLGGTGRNEKLFF. The CDR3 nucleotides read TGTGCCAGCAGCTTGGGAGGGACAGGAAGAAATGAAAAACTGTTTTTT. The V call is TRBV5-5, the J call TRBJ1-4; 8 bases are shared with TRBD1. V was pared by 0 bases and J by 5 bases, with 6 bases of the junction left unmatched. The CDR3 consists of 16 residues. CDR1 is SGHKS, CDR2 YYEKEE, per germline (reference sequence).

V gene TRBV6-6 combines with J gene TRBJ2-3, with 9 bases aligning to TRBD1. The CDR3 has 17 amino acids. Germline loops: CDR1 MNHNY, CDR2 SVGAGI (reference sequence). Germline trimming cut 0 bases from V and 7 bases from J; bases unmatched to any gene: 11. CDR3: CASSYSTGTGNLNTQYF. The DNA for the CDR3 is TGTGCCAGCAGTTACTCTACCGGGACAGGGAACCTTAATACGCAGTATTTT.

This clonotype was counted only a few times. The chain links TRBV5-1 to TRBJ2-4, with a possible D match to TRBD2 (5 bases). The CDR3 is 12 amino acids. In germline, CDR1 is SGHRS, CDR2 YFSETQ. Trimming cost V 3 bases and J 13 bases, with 14 bases left between them. The CDR3 sequence is CASSWTDSQQYF. In nucleotides, the CDR3 is TGCGCCAGCAGCTGGACGGACTCGCAGCAGTACTTC.

This chain's CDR3 is CASGRLQETQYF. The CDR3 DNA sequence: TGTGCCAGCGGACGATTACAAGAGACCCAGTACTTC. The gene calls are TRBV27 and TRBJ2-5; D is ambiguous. In germline, CDR1 is MNHEY, CDR2 SMNVEV (reference sequence). The CDR3 runs 12 residues. V lost 8 bases and J lost 2, with 9 bases in between.

This clonotype was seen at least ten times. CDR3 loop: CSVVRAGGEDTQYF. Here the CDR3 DNA reads TGCAGCGTTGTACGAGCGGGAGGGGAGGATACGCAGTATTTT. The chain uses TRBV29-1 and TRBJ2-3, with 10 nucleotides matching TRBD2. V was pared by 4 bases and J by 6 bases, with 7 bases of the junction left unmatched. Germline values: CDR1 SQVTM, CDR2 ANQGSEA. The CDR3 totals 14 residues.

This clonotype was found a few times. This chain connects TRBV4-1 to TRBJ2-3; 10 bases agree with TRBD2. This CDR3 region has 16 residues. Germline CDR1 and CDR2: MGHRA and YSYEKL. The junction had 7 bases not matched to a gene; V was cut back by 6 bases and J by 1 base. This CDR3 reads CASRKSGGAGTDTQYF. The CDR3 nucleotides read TGCGCCAGCAGAAAAAGCGGGGGGGCCGGCACAGATACGCAGTATTTT.

This clonotype came up once. This chain uses TRBV29-1 with TRBJ2-2, with D perhaps TRBD2 (5 bases). Germline V gene lookup returns CDR1 SQVTM and CDR2 ANQGSEA. Trimming cost V 4 bases and J 6 bases, with 9 bases left between them. The CDR3 has 12 residues. This CDR3 is CSVAWGAGELFF. As DNA, the CDR3 is TGCAGCGTTGCGTGGGGAGCCGGGGAGCTGTTTTTT.

This clonotype appeared a few times. This chain uses TRBV6-2 or TRBV6-3 with TRBJ2-3; 8 nucleotides align to TRBD2. This CDR3 has 15 residues. Germline loops: CDR1 MNHEY, CDR2 SVGEGT. V lost 9 bases to trimming and J lost 1 base; unmatched junction nucleotides: 9. This CDR3 is CASQAGGEGTDTQYF. The DNA of the CDR3 is TGTGCCAGTCAGGCGGGAGGAGAAGGCACAGATACGCAGTATTTT.

The chain carries TRBV9 and TRBJ2-5; tentatively, D is TRBD2 (6 bases). The germline V gene encodes CDR1 SGDLS and CDR2 YYNGEE. The V gene lost 3 bases and the J gene lost 3 bases, with 18 bases spanning the gap. The CDR3 length is 16 residues. The CDR3 DNA sequence: TGTGCCAGCAGCGCACCTACTGGGACTGCCGAAGAGACCCAGTACTTC. Protein: CASSAPTGTAEETQYF.

The sample holds many counts of this clonotype. This chain joins TRBV18 and TRBJ1-2; 7 positions match TRBD1. Germline assignment: CDR1 KGHSH and CDR2 LQKENI. This CDR3 has 14 residues. V lost 3 bases to trimming and J lost 4 bases; unmatched junction nucleotides: 5. The DNA of the CDR3 is TGTGCCAGCTCACCTTCCCGGGACAGCTATGGCTACACCTTC. Amino acids: CASSPSRDSYGYTF.

V gene TRBV9 combines with J gene TRBJ2-1; unclear D gene. The V end was cut by 2 bases, the J end by 4 bases, with 10 bases between. CDR3 size: 14 residues. Germline assignment: CDR1 SGDLS and CDR2 YYNGEE. This chain's CDR3 is CASSVYPDYNEQFF. The CDR3 region has the DNA TGTGCCAGCAGCGTCTATCCGGATTACAATGAGCAGTTCTTC.

The gene calls are TRBV7-9 and TRBJ1-3; D might be TRBD1 (5 bases). This CDR3 has 15 amino acids. CDR1 SEHNR and CDR2 FQNEAQ come from the germline V gene (reference sequence). Trimming cost V 5 bases and J 0 bases, with 11 bases left between them. The CDR3 DNA reads as TGTGCCAGCAGCGGGGCAGGACGCTCTGGAAACACCATATATTTT. It translates to CASSGAGRSGNTIYF. Full variable domain (outside the CDR3, taken from reference TRBV7-9 and TRBJ1-3): DTGVSQNPRHKITKRGQNVTFRCDPISEHNRLYWYRQTLGQGPEFLTYFQNEAQLEKSRLLSDRFSAERPKGSFSTLEIQRTEQGDSAMYLCASSGAGRSGNTIYFGEGSWLTVV.

About this clonotype: The junction departs from germline at one end; a sequencing error may be responsible. This chain connects TRBV11-2 to TRBJ2-7; 8 bases match TRBD1. Looked up from germline, CDR1 is SGHAT and CDR2 is FQNNGV. The CDR3 loop spans 16 amino acids. Here the CDR3 DNA reads TGTGCCAGCACCTTACCGACGCAGGGGGCGGGGTACGAGCAGTACTTC. Its translation is CASTLPTQGAGYEQYF.

This clonotype showed up just a few times. This chain connects TRBV7-2 to TRBJ1-2; D call uncertain. The CDR3 covers 14 residues. V shed 5 bases and J shed 2 bases, with 12 bases lying between them. The V gene's germline CDR1 is SGHTA and CDR2 FQGNSA. CDR3 coding DNA: TGTGCCAGCAGCCCGGGCCCGCTCAACTATGGCTACACCTTC. It is translated as CASSPGPLNYGYTF.

CDR3 protein: CATSRDRTGVKSNEQFF. The CDR3, as DNA: TGTGCCACCAGCAGAGATCGGACGGGAGTTAAAAGTAATGAGCAGTTCTTC. The rearrangement joins TRBV15 to TRBJ2-1; perhaps TRBD2 as D (6 bases). Germline assignment: CDR1 LNHNV and CDR2 YYDKDF (reference sequence). CDR3 length: 17 amino acids. V lost 0 bases, J lost 7 bases, and 19 bases lay in between.

This clonotype was found a few times. This chain joins TRBV12-5 and TRBJ2-1, with D possibly TRBD1 on 6 matching bases. The germline V and J ends were trimmed by 7 bases and 3 bases, with 16 bases remaining between them. The CDR3 loop spans 15 amino acids. Per the germline V gene, CDR1 is LGHNT and CDR2 is FRNRAP. The CDR3 region has the DNA TGTGCTAGTGACCCTGGACAGACCCACTACAATGAGCAGTTCTTC. Its translation: CASDPGQTHYNEQFF.